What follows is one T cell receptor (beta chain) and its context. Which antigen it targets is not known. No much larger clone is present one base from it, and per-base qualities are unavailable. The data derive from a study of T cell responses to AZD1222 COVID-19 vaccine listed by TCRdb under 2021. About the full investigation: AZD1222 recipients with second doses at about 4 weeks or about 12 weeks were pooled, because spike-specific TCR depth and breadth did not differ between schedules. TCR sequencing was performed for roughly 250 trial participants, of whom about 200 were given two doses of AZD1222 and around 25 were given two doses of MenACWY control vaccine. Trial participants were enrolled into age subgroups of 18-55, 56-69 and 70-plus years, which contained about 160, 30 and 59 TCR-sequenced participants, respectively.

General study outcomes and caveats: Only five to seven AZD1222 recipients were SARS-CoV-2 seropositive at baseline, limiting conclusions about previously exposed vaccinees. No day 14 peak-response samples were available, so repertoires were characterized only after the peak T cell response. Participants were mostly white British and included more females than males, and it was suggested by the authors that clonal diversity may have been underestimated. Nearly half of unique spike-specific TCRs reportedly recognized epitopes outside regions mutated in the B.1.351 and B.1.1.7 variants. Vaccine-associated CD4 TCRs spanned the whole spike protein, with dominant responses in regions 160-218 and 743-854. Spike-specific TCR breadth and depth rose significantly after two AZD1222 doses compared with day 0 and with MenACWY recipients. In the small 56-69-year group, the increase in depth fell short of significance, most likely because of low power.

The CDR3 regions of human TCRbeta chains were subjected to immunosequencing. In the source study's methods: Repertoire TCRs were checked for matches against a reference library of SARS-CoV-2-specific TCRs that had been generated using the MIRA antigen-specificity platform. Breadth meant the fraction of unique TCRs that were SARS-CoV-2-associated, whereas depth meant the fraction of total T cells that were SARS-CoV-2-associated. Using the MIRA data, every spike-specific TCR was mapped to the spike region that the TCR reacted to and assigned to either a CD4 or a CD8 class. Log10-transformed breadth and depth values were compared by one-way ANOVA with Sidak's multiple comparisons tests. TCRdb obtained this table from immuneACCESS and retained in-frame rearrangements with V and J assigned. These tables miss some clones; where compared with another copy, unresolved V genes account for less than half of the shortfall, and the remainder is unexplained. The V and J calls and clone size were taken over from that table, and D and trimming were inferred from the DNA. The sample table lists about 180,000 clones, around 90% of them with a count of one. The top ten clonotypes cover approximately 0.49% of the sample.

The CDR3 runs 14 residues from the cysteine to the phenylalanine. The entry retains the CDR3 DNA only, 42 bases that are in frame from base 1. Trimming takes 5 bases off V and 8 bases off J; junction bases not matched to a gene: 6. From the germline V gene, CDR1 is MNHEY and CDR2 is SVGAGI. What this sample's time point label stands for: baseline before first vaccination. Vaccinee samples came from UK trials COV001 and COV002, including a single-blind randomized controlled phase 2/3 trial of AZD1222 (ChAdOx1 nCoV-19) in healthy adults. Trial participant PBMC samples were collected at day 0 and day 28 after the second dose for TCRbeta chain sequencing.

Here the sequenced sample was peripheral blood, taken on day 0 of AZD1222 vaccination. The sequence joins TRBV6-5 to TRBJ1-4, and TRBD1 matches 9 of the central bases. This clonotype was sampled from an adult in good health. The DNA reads TGTGCCAGCAGTACCGGGACAGGGAGGGAAAAACTGTTTTTT. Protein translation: CASSTGTGREKLFF.